The TCR beta chain under discussion was sequenced for a study of OX40 agonist ivuxolimab in advanced cancers. About the research overall: Each patient was given ivuxolimab into a vein every 2 weeks, at 0.01 to 10 mg/kg.

With autoimmune disease history or systemic immunosuppression, patients were excluded. General study results and limits: More expanded clones were found, on average, in CD8+ than in CD4+ T cells. Within 6 weeks, CD4+ and CD8+ blood T cells expanded clonally at 0.1 to 3.0 mg/kg.

The V gene's germline CDR1 is ENHRY and CDR2 SYGVKD. This CDR3 is built from 18 residues. The V gene lost 1 base and the J gene lost 5 bases, with 24 bases spanning the gap. This table comes from immunoSEQ multiplex PCR, and its TCRdb copy is limited to in-frame clones, with some not included. The data show some 60,000 clones, around nine tenths seen once. Comment on this clone: The antigen remains undetermined.

This TCR was recovered from an adult with an advanced solid tumor such as melanoma, head and neck, liver or kidney cancer. The chain has TRBV10-3 and TRBJ2-7; weak D call: TRBD1 (5 bases). This specimen consisted of CD4+ or CD8+ T cells sorted from blood, obtained in a trial of the OX40 agonist ivuxolimab. In DNA form, the CDR3 reads TGTGCCATCAGTGAGTTCTTAGTTGCGACAGCCTCTTTCAACGAGCAGTACTTC. Encoded protein: CAISEFLVATASFNEQYF.